Presented here are 3 T cell receptor beta chains from one specimen sequenced in a study of cytomegalovirus exposure and HLA in healthy donors. The study ran its PCR with 60 Vbeta and 13 Jbeta primers. TCRdb's table, derived via immunoSEQ multiplex PCR, lists solely in-frame clones and lacks some. This sample carries roughly 86,000 clones, about three quarters of them seen once, and the ten largest clones take around 6%. The sample taken for sequencing was PBMCs. Receptor source: a female donor in good health and CMV-seronegative.

This chain uses TRBV30 with TRBJ2-7; 9 positions match TRBD2. Germline-derived CDR1 and CDR2 are GTSNPN and SVGIG (reference sequence). CDR3 length: 14 amino acids. V was clipped by 0 bases and J by 6 bases; unmatched bases: 6. For the CDR3, the DNA is TGTGCCTGGAGTGTAATGGCGGGGGGGCGCGAGCAGTACTTC. Translated: CAWSVMAGGREQYF.

The chain combines TRBV28 with TRBJ2-5, with a tentative D call TRBD1 (5 bases). With 6 bases removed from V and 5 bases from J, the gap between germline ends came to 13 bases. Germline CDR1 and CDR2: MDHEN and SYDVKM. This CDR3 contains 13 residues. The CDR3 protein is CASRNRFRETQYF. The CDR3 DNA follows: TGTGCCAGCAGGAACAGGTTTAGGGAGACCCAGTACTTC.

The chain employs TRBV4-2 and TRBJ1-1, with a possible D match to TRBD1 (6 bases). Trimming removed 5 bases at V and 0 bases at J, with 19 bases between. The CDR3 covers 17 residues. Per the germline V gene, CDR1 is LGHNA and CDR2 is YNFKEQ. As DNA, the CDR3 is TGTGCCAGCAGCGCCCAACCGGGACAATCAATGAACACTGAAGCTTTCTTT. It codes for CASSAQPGQSMNTEAFF.